These 10 T cell receptor beta chains were sequenced from one sample in a study of blood T cells in healthy people across ages. It was with a sample-barcoded 5' primer and a J-beta primer mix that a second PCR of about 7 to 12 cycles was run. TCRdb called the 5' RACE reads again in MiXCR, with one record for every CDR3 protein. Altogether over 750,000 distinct CDR3 sequences are present, roughly 25% being singletons, with the ten largest covering 9.4%. The same data also contributed to another study, on T cells of mothers and their children.

The sample was blood. These receptors originate from a boy aged 5-17 years in good health.

This rearrangement joins TRBV12-3 or TRBV12-4 to TRBJ2-3, with a tentative D call TRBD2 (6 bases). Trimming took 6 bases from V and 3 from J, leaving 16 bases between them. This CDR3 spans 15 amino acids. The DNA of the CDR3 is TGTGCCAGCAGCCCTTGGGGGGTGGGAACAGATACGCAGTATTTT. Translating it yields CASSPWGVGTDTQYF.

This rearrangement joins TRBV2 to TRBJ2-7; the D call may be TRBD1 or TRBD2 (5 bases each). Germline lookup yields CDR1 SNHLY and CDR2 FYNNEI. V lost 3 bases, J lost 2 bases, and 8 bases lay in between. This CDR3 has 13 amino acids. DNA of the CDR3: TGTGCCAGCAGTGATGAGGGGACCTACGAGCAGTACTTC. Its protein product is CASSDEGTYEQYF.

This clonotype turned up a few times. The genes are TRBV19 and TRBJ2-2; D possibly matches TRBD1 or TRBD2 (6 bases each). Germline CDR1 and CDR2: LNHDA and SQIVND (reference sequence). V shed 9 bases and J shed 0 bases, with 17 bases lying between them. The CDR3 length is 16 residues. For the CDR3, the DNA is TGTGCCAGCTCTCACGCTAGGGGGGCGAACACCGGGGAGCTGTTTTTT. This codes for CASSHARGANTGELFF. Full variable domain (rest looked up from reference TRBV19 and TRBJ2-2): DGGITQSPKYLFRKEGQNVTLSCEQNLNHDAMYWYRQDPGQGLRLIYYSQIVNDFQKGDIAEGYSVSREKKESFPLTVTSAQKNPTAFYLCASSHARGANTGELFFGEGSRLTVL.

The chain uses TRBV27 and TRBJ2-7; the D is unclear. From germline, CDR1 is MNHEY and CDR2 SMNVEV (reference sequence). The CDR3 is 12 amino acids. The germline V and J ends were trimmed by 6 bases and 5 bases, with 11 bases remaining between them. CDR3 nucleotides: TGTGCCAGCAGGAGCCAGCGAGACGAGCAGTACTTC. It translates to CASRSQRDEQYF.

This clonotype was detected a few times. The chain's CDR3 is CASIQQGTVETQYF. The CDR3 DNA sequence: TGTGCCAGCATCCAACAGGGGACGGTAGAGACCCAGTACTTC. J is TRBJ2-5 and V is TRBV6-6, with 7 bases fitting TRBD1. This CDR3 has 14 amino acids. Germline CDR1 is MNHNY and CDR2 is SVGAGI (reference sequence). The V segment lost 7 bases and the J segment 4 bases; nucleotides outside the gene matches: 9.

This clonotype was seen a few times. The chain joins TRBV6-2 or TRBV6-3 to TRBJ1-4; unclear D gene. Trimming shortened V by 7 bases and J by 8 bases, and 14 bases separated the two germline ends. The CDR3 loop spans 13 amino acids. CDR1 and CDR2 from the germline V gene are MNHEY and SVGEGT. The CDR3 nucleotides read TGTGCCAGCAAGCGCATTGCTGCGGAAAAACTGTTTTTT. This gives the protein CASKRIAAEKLFF.

The chain uses TRBV2 and TRBJ1-2; D gene unclear. This CDR3 spans 15 amino acids. The germline V gene has CDR1 SNHLY and CDR2 FYNNEI. Trimming removed 5 bases at V and 7 bases at J, with 20 bases between. CDR3 DNA: TGTGCCAGCAGTCACCCCGGACGTCTAATATCTGGCTACACCTTC. It codes for CASSHPGRLISGYTF.

Only a few counts were recorded for this clonotype. The chain links TRBV12-3 or TRBV12-4 to TRBJ1-1; TRBD1 matches 7 bases. The J segment lost 4 bases and the V segment lost 3 bases, leaving 5 bases of the junction unmatched. CDR3 size: 14 residues. The chain's CDR3 is CASSLRGQGTEAFF. For the CDR3, the DNA is TGTGCCAGCAGTTTGAGGGGGCAGGGCACTGAAGCTTTCTTT.

This chain links TRBV20-1 with TRBJ1-3; possible D gene TRBD1, 5 bases. Per the germline V gene, CDR1 is DFQATT and CDR2 is SNEGSKA (reference sequence). Trimming removed 4 bases from V and 4 bases from J, with 8 bases in between. The CDR3 runs to 12 residues. The CDR3 is CSAKDTGNTIYF. The CDR3, as DNA: TGCAGTGCTAAGGACACAGGAAACACCATATATTTT.

The chain joins TRBV6-1 to TRBJ2-1; TRBD2 aligns across 12 bases. Germline V lookup: CDR1 MNHNS, CDR2 SASEGT. V trimming: 4 bases; J trimming: 4 bases; junction bases outside the gene matches: 8. This CDR3 region has 17 residues. Here the CDR3 DNA reads TGTGCCAGCAGTGCCCCGCTAGCGGGAGGGCCATACAATGAGCAGTTCTTC. It codes for CASSAPLAGGPYNEQFF.